The 21 T cell receptor beta chains below come from one sample, sequenced in a study of cytomegalovirus exposure and HLA in healthy donors (dated by TCRdb to the late 2010s). The library was generated by the immunoSEQ multiplex PCR assay. A mixture of 60 forward primers for TCR Vbeta segments and 13 reverse primers for TCR Jbeta segments was used in the multiplex PCR. Here the immuneACCESS table is served through TCRdb, limited to in-frame sequences with V and J called. Missing clones are a known gap in these copies; in checked studies unresolved V genes cover under half, and the rest lacks a known reason. This sample is represented by 150,000 to 200,000 clones; around 68% of them were singletons. Roughly 2.9% of the sample belongs to the ten largest clones. The sample taken for sequencing was PBMCs. The receptors were sampled from a man aged 35-49 years in good health and CMV-seronegative.

V usage is TRBV19 and J usage is TRBJ1-6; TRBD1 matches at 7 bases. Germline CDR1 LNHDA, CDR2 SQIVND (reference sequence). The CDR3 runs to 14 residues. V was clipped by 9 bases and J by 5 bases; unmatched bases: 7. The CDR3: CASRPGTDNSPLHF. The DNA of the CDR3 is TGTGCCAGCCGCCCCGGGACAGATAATTCACCCCTCCACTTT.

The chain has TRBV27 and TRBJ1-1; 9 bases fit TRBD1. J gave up 0 bases and V 6 bases, and 11 bases lay outside the gene matches. CDR1 and CDR2 (germline): MNHEY, SMNVEV (reference sequence). The CDR3 runs to 17 residues. DNA of the CDR3: TGTGCCAGCAGATTTTTATACAGGGGGCCTTTGAACACTGAAGCTTTCTTT. Translated, it gives CASRFLYRGPLNTEAFF.

For this clone: One junction end does not reproduce the germline sequence, and a read error may be involved. The chain couples TRBV5-3 to TRBJ2-5, with a weak D call TRBD2 (5 bases). TRBV5-3 qualifies as an ORF whose function is uncertain. The CDR3 length is 11 residues. CDR3 in DNA: TGTGCCAGAAGCTTTTGGAGGACCCTCGACTTC. Its translation: CARSFWRTLDF.

The gene calls are TRBV6-5 and TRBJ2-7, with TRBD2 matching 15 bases. The CDR3 covers 15 residues. Germline CDR1 MNHEY, CDR2 SVGAGI. V lost 6 bases to trimming and J lost 6 bases; unmatched junction nucleotides: 6. CDR3 amino acids: CASSQGLAGGSEQYF. The DNA for the CDR3 is TGTGCCAGCAGCCAGGGACTAGCGGGAGGTAGCGAGCAGTACTTC.

This clone was observed a few times. The chain employs TRBV6-1 and TRBJ1-1; no firm D call. V was shortened by 7 bases and J by 3 bases, with 18 bases between the two germline ends. This CDR3 is 15 amino acids long. The germline gives CDR1 MNHNS, CDR2 SASEGT. The CDR3 spells CASTWATNGDTEAFF. CDR3 nucleotide sequence: TGTGCCAGCACTTGGGCAACGAACGGGGACACTGAAGCTTTCTTT.

The V gene is TRBV19, the J gene TRBJ2-1; 9 nucleotides agree with TRBD1. Germline assignment: CDR1 LNHDA and CDR2 SQIVND (reference sequence). V shed 9 bases, J shed 8 bases, and the junction held 17 bases outside the gene matches. This CDR3 is built from 16 residues. In nucleotides, the CDR3 is TGTGCCAGCAAAAGAAGGACAGGGGAGTTCTTGGATGAGCAGTTCTTC. As protein: CASKRRTGEFLDEQFF.

This clone was counted a single time. The chain links TRBV7-3 to TRBJ2-1; 11 nucleotides match TRBD2. Germline values: CDR1 SGHTA, CDR2 FQGTGA. V shed 5 bases, J shed 7 bases, and the junction held 4 bases outside the gene matches. This CDR3 has 14 amino acids. This CDR3 is CASSTPSGRNEQFF. The CDR3 coding sequence is TGTGCCAGCAGCACCCCTAGCGGGAGGAATGAGCAGTTCTTC. Full variable domain (remainder filled in from reference TRBV7-3 and TRBJ2-1): GAGVSQTPSNKVTEKGKYVELRCDPISGHTALYWYRQSLGQGPEFLIYFQGTGAADDSGLPNDRFFAVRPEGSVSTLKIQRTERGDSAVYLCASSTPSGRNEQFFGPGTRLTVL.

The chain links TRBV7-3 to TRBJ2-3; 7 bases map to TRBD2. The length of the CDR3 is 12 residues. V lost 2 bases and J lost 10; bases outside the gene matches: 3. From germline, CDR1 is SGHTA and CDR2 FQGTGA. CDR3 bases: TGTGCCAGCAGCTTAGGGGCGGGAGCGCAGTATTTT. Protein product: CASSLGAGAQYF. Together with reference TRBV7-3 and TRBJ2-3, the CDR3 gives the full variable domain: GAGVSQTPSNKVTEKGKYVELRCDPISGHTALYWYRQSLGQGPEFLIYFQGTGAADDSGLPNDRFFAVRPEGSVSTLKIQRTERGDSAVYLCASSLGAGAQYFGPGTRLTVL.

The chain couples TRBV29-1 to TRBJ2-3; possibly TRBD1 for D (5 bases). V was trimmed by 6 bases and J by 1 base, leaving 8 bases between them. From germline, CDR1 is SQVTM and CDR2 ANQGSEA. CDR3 size: 12 residues. CDR3 loop: CSVSTGTDTQYF. The CDR3 DNA is TGCAGCGTGTCGACAGGCACAGATACGCAGTATTTT.

The DNA for the CDR3 is TGTGCCAGCAGCTCAACTAGCGGGAGGGCTAGCACAGATACGCAGTATTTT. This sequence encodes CASSSTSGRASTDTQYF. The V gene is TRBV7-8, the J gene TRBJ2-3; 13 bases are a match to TRBD2. Germline V gives CDR1 SGHVS, CDR2 FQNEAQ. CDR3 length: 17 residues. V gave up 4 bases and J gave up 0 bases; unmatched junction bases: 4.

V is TRBV19 and J is TRBJ2-3, with a possible D match to TRBD2 (7 bases). Trimming removed 1 base at V and 0 bases at J, with 20 bases between. The CDR3 is made up of 19 amino acids. The germline gives CDR1 LNHDA, CDR2 SQIVND (reference sequence). CDR3: CASSIAAGTRGGSTDTQYF. The DNA for the CDR3 is TGTGCCAGTAGTATAGCAGCCGGAACCAGGGGAGGGAGCACAGATACGCAGTATTTT.

The rearrangement links TRBV27 to TRBJ1-1, with a weak D call TRBD1 (6 bases). The CDR3 is 15 residues long. Per the germline V gene, CDR1 is MNHEY and CDR2 is SMNVEV (reference sequence). Trimming removed 3 bases from V and 4 bases from J, with 15 bases in between. The CDR3 nucleotides read TGTGCCAGCAGTTTTACACAGGGTACGGGCACTGAAGCTTTCTTT. Its protein is CASSFTQGTGTEAFF.

The J gene is TRBJ2-1, the V gene TRBV20-1; the D gene is possibly TRBD2 (6 bases). This CDR3 region has 11 residues. Between the trimmed V and J ends, which lost 6 bases and 10 bases, there was a span of 13 bases. Germline V gene sequence: CDR1 DFQATT, CDR2 SNEGSKA (reference sequence). CDR3 residues: CSAPRREEQFF. In nucleotides, the CDR3 is TGCAGTGCGCCTCGCCGGGAGGAGCAGTTCTTC.

V and J are TRBV28 and TRBJ1-5, with TRBD1 matching over 10 bases. The V gene end was trimmed by 5 bases and the J gene end by 7 bases; junction bases not matched to a gene: 5. The germline V gene has CDR1 MDHEN and CDR2 SYDVKM. The CDR3 sequence is 14 residues long. The CDR3 spells CASSTTGGRQPQHF. The CDR3 DNA is TGTGCCAGCAGTACGACAGGGGGCAGGCAGCCCCAGCATTTT.

The rearrangement joins TRBV6-5 to TRBJ2-5; tentatively, D is TRBD1 (6 bases). Germline CDR1 reads MNHEY; CDR2 reads SVGAGI. This CDR3 is built from 15 residues. The V end was cut by 6 bases, the J end by 6 bases, with 20 bases between. The CDR3 sequence is CASRAQQGREQTQYF. The CDR3 nucleotides are TGTGCCAGCAGGGCCCAACAGGGCCGAGAGCAGACCCAGTACTTC.

The chain uses TRBV2 and TRBJ1-5, with 7 positions matching TRBD1. J gave up 1 base and V 4 bases, and 4 bases lay outside the gene matches. This CDR3 contains 15 residues. Germline CDR1 and CDR2: SNHLY and FYNNEI. CDR3 amino acids: CASSGGQTSNQPQHF. The DNA of the CDR3 is TGTGCCAGCAGTGGGGGACAGACGAGCAATCAGCCCCAGCATTTT.

V and J are TRBV7-3 and TRBJ2-1; 7 positions match TRBD2. The CDR3 has 16 residues. J lost 5 bases, V lost 2 bases, and 9 bases had no gene match. Germline values: CDR1 SGHTA, CDR2 FQGTGA. The CDR3 DNA is TGTGCCAGCAGCTTATGGGCGGGAGAGCTAAACAATGAGCAGTTCTTC. Residues: CASSLWAGELNNEQFF.

The V and J genes are TRBV18 and TRBJ1-2, with 9 bases aligning to TRBD1. The ends lost 3 bases at V and 3 bases at J; junction bases unmatched: 14. This CDR3 has 18 amino acids. Per germline, CDR1 KGHSH and CDR2 LQKENI. CDR3 sequence reads: CASSPSRDRVPMYYGYTF. The CDR3 nucleotides are TGTGCCAGCTCACCGTCCCGGGACAGGGTCCCGATGTACTATGGCTACACCTTC.

The chain employs TRBV6-5 and TRBJ2-7, with 7 bases aligning to TRBD2. This CDR3 has 15 residues. CDR1 is MNHEY and CDR2 is SVGAGI in the germline V gene. V dropped 2 bases and J dropped 2; count of bases not matched to a gene: 6. CDR3 amino acids: CASSYNSGSAYEQYF. CDR3 in DNA: TGTGCCAGCAGTTACAATAGCGGGTCCGCCTACGAGCAGTACTTC.

The gene calls are TRBV11-2 and TRBJ2-7; weak D call: TRBD2 (7 bases). Germline V gene sequence: CDR1 SGHAT, CDR2 FQNNGV. CDR3 size: 16 residues. V was trimmed by 0 bases and J by 7 bases, leaving 19 bases between them. The CDR3 protein is CASSLDARGGVEEQYF. The CDR3 DNA follows: TGTGCCAGCAGCTTAGACGCGCGCGGGGGCGTTGAGGAGCAGTACTTC. Variable domain in full (rest from reference TRBV11-2 and TRBJ2-7): EAGVAQSPRYKIIEKRQSVAFWCNPISGHATLYWYQQILGQGPKLLIQFQNNGVVDDSQLPKDRFSAERLKGVDSTLKIQPAKLEDSAVYLCASSLDARGGVEEQYFGPGTRLTVT.

The J gene is TRBJ2-7, the V gene TRBV6-5, with D perhaps matching TRBD2 (6 bases). In germline, CDR1 is MNHEY, CDR2 SVGAGI. The CDR3 runs 13 residues. Trimming shortened V by 10 bases and J by 5 bases, and 18 bases separated the two germline ends. CDR3 sequence: CATITEGTHEQYF. The CDR3 nucleotides read TGTGCCACCATAACGGAGGGGACCCACGAGCAGTACTTC.